What follows are 4 T cell receptor beta chains derived from one specimen sequenced in a study of T cell repertoires in cytomegalovirus infection. TCRdb reprocessed the reads with MiXCR, giving one entry per CDR3 protein. The top ten clones hold roughly 8% of a sample with about 680,000 distinct CDR3 sequences, about 24% of them seen once. The sequenced sample was CD8+ T cells from PBMCs. The source is a human donor in good health (CMV status not recorded). Some clones in this sample may be carry-over from other donors' samples.

J is TRBJ2-1 and V is TRBV7-6; 8 bases map to TRBD2. The CDR3 spans 17 residues. CDR1 is SGHVS, CDR2 FNYEAQ, per germline. Trimming removed 3 bases from V and 4 bases from J; junction bases left unmatched: 11. The CDR3 bases are TGTGCCAGCAGCTTCCTGGGAGCGGGGGATAAATACAATGAGCAGTTCTTC. Translated: CASSFLGAGDKYNEQFF.

V gene TRBV28 combines with J gene TRBJ2-1, with 7 nucleotides matching TRBD1. Trimming at V came to 6 bases and at J to 0 bases, leaving 5 bases not matched to a gene. This CDR3 region has 15 residues. Germline CDR1 MDHEN, CDR2 SYDVKM. This CDR3 is CASRSWDSSYNEQFF. The CDR3 DNA is TGTGCCAGCAGATCTTGGGACAGCTCCTACAATGAGCAGTTCTTC.

This clonotype was seen repeatedly, ten times or more. The gene calls are TRBV28 and TRBJ1-5; D remains ambiguous. Per germline, CDR1 MDHEN and CDR2 SYDVKM. CDR3 length: 14 amino acids. V was trimmed by 6 bases and J by 3 bases, leaving 12 bases between them. The CDR3: CASSVDNFNQPQHF. The CDR3 DNA is TGTGCCAGCAGCGTTGACAACTTCAATCAGCCCCAGCATTTT.

The V gene is TRBV13, the J gene TRBJ2-7, with 7 bases fitting TRBD1. CDR1 and CDR2 (germline): PRHDT, FYEKMQ (reference sequence). The CDR3 covers 19 residues. Germline trimming cut 2 bases from V and 2 bases from J; bases unmatched to any gene: 18. This chain's CDR3 is CASSLMGVGIQGSPYEQYV. The CDR3 bases are TGTGCCAGCAGCTTAATGGGGGTGGGCATACAGGGGTCCCCCTACGAGCAGTACGTC.